These 8 T cell receptor beta chains were all obtained from the same sample, sequenced in a study of T cell changes during pregnancy in multiple sclerosis. Generated by immunoSEQ multiplex PCR, the TCRdb table keeps only in-frame clones and is missing some. The sample has fewer than 85,000 clones, about nine tenths seen once. The sequencing used peripheral blood, collected before pregnancy. The origin of the receptors is a female donor with multiple sclerosis, enrolled in a pregnancy study.

The gene calls are TRBV14 and TRBJ1-6; D unclear. The CDR3 runs 14 residues. V was trimmed by 2 bases and J by 9 bases, leaving 11 bases between them. Germline V gene data show CDR1 as SGHDN and CDR2 as FVKESK. CDR3 sequence (DNA): TGTGCCAGCAGCCAAATCCCTGAGGTTTCACCCCTCCACTTT. Translated, it gives CASSQIPEVSPLHF.

This chain links TRBV7-9 with TRBJ1-1, with 8 nucleotides matching TRBD1. The CDR3 extends over 14 amino acids. After removal of 3 bases from V and 5 bases from J, the junction contained 5 bases not matched to a gene. Per germline, CDR1 SEHNR and CDR2 FQNEAQ (reference sequence). The CDR3 sequence: CASSFGQGWTEAFF. CDR3 in DNA: TGTGCCAGCAGCTTTGGACAGGGTTGGACTGAAGCTTTCTTT.

This clone was detected a few times. This chain links TRBV30 with TRBJ1-5, with D perhaps matching TRBD1 (5 bases). This CDR3 has 13 residues. Germline V gene data show CDR1 as GTSNPN and CDR2 as SVGIG (reference sequence). V dropped 2 bases and J dropped 7 bases, with 12 bases sitting between them. For the CDR3, the DNA is TGTGCCTGGAGTCGGGCCGGGGGGCAGCCCCAGCATTTT. This sequence encodes CAWSRAGGQPQHF. The full variable domain, in which reference TRBV30 and TRBJ1-5 provide the parts outside the CDR3, is SQTIHQWPATLVQPVGSPLSLECTVEGTSNPNLYWYRQAAGRGLQLLFYSVGIGQISSEVPQNLSASRPQDRQFILSSKKLLLSDSGFYLCAWSRAGGQPQHFGDGTRLSIL.

This clone appeared a single time. The chain couples TRBV7-2 to TRBJ2-7; 12 bases map to TRBD2. The V gene end was trimmed by 6 bases and the J gene end by 5 bases; junction bases not matched to a gene: 5. Germline CDR1 and CDR2: SGHTA and FQGNSA. This CDR3 has 14 residues. The CDR3 is CASSATSGRHEQYF. CDR3 nucleotides: TGTGCCAGCAGTGCGACTAGCGGGAGACACGAGCAGTACTTC.

The chain recombines TRBV7-9 with TRBJ2-7; perhaps TRBD2 as D (6 bases). This CDR3 spans 14 amino acids. CDR1 and CDR2 from the germline V gene are SEHNR and FQNEAQ (reference sequence). The V gene lost 3 bases and the J gene lost 2 bases, with 11 bases spanning the gap. For the CDR3, the DNA is TGTGCCAGCAGCTTTGTGGGGGGTCCCTACGAGCAGTACTTC. As protein: CASSFVGGPYEQYF.

The count of this clone is one. The chain's CDR3 is CASSREGDTGELFF. DNA of the CDR3: TGTGCCAGCAGCCGGGAGGGGGACACCGGGGAGCTGTTTTTT. The genes are TRBV6-4 and TRBJ2-2, with 8 nucleotides matching TRBD2. With V trimmed by 6 bases and J by 3 bases, 3 bases remained unmatched. Germline CDR1 reads MRHNA; CDR2 reads SNTAGT. The CDR3 length is 14 residues.

CDR3: CASSFDGSLRSYEQYF. The CDR3 DNA is TGTGCCAGCAGCTTTGACGGGTCCTTAAGGTCCTACGAGCAGTACTTC. This sequence joins TRBV7-9 and TRBJ2-7; D is unclear. Germline V lookup: CDR1 SEHNR, CDR2 FQNEAQ (reference sequence). The CDR3 is made up of 16 amino acids. Trimming shortened V by 3 bases and J by 1 base, and 16 bases separated the two germline ends.

This chain connects TRBV5-1 to TRBJ2-7, with 8 positions matching TRBD1. Germline CDR1 is SGHRS and CDR2 is YFSETQ. The CDR3 extends over 15 amino acids. V was pared by 4 bases and J by 2 bases, with 8 bases of the junction left unmatched. CDR3 nucleotide sequence: TGCGCCAGCAGCCCGGAGGGACAGGCGACCTACGAGCAGTACTTC. Translated, it gives CASSPEGQATYEQYF.